This T cell receptor (beta chain) was identified during a study of T cells expressing NK-cell markers. Details on this clonotype: As yet, its antigen is unknown.

This CDR3 is built from 15 residues. Study results and caveats: Topping the CD3+CD56-NKG2C+ fraction as well were these clonotypes, in several donors.

For each CDR3 protein, TCRdb gives one entry from its re-call of the 5' RACE reads, without DNA. This listing includes about 400,000 distinct CDR3 sequences. This chain connects TRBV12-3 or TRBV12-4 to TRBJ2-1; TCRdb selects TRBD1, and the lack of DNA leaves this call unchecked. The receptor comes from a woman aged 45-60 years in good health. Sequenced sample: blood T cells: a sorted CD56 or NKG2C T cell subset, CD4+ or CD8+ T cells, or bulk PBMC T cells (not recorded which). The CDR3 here is CASSRATGVDNEQFF.